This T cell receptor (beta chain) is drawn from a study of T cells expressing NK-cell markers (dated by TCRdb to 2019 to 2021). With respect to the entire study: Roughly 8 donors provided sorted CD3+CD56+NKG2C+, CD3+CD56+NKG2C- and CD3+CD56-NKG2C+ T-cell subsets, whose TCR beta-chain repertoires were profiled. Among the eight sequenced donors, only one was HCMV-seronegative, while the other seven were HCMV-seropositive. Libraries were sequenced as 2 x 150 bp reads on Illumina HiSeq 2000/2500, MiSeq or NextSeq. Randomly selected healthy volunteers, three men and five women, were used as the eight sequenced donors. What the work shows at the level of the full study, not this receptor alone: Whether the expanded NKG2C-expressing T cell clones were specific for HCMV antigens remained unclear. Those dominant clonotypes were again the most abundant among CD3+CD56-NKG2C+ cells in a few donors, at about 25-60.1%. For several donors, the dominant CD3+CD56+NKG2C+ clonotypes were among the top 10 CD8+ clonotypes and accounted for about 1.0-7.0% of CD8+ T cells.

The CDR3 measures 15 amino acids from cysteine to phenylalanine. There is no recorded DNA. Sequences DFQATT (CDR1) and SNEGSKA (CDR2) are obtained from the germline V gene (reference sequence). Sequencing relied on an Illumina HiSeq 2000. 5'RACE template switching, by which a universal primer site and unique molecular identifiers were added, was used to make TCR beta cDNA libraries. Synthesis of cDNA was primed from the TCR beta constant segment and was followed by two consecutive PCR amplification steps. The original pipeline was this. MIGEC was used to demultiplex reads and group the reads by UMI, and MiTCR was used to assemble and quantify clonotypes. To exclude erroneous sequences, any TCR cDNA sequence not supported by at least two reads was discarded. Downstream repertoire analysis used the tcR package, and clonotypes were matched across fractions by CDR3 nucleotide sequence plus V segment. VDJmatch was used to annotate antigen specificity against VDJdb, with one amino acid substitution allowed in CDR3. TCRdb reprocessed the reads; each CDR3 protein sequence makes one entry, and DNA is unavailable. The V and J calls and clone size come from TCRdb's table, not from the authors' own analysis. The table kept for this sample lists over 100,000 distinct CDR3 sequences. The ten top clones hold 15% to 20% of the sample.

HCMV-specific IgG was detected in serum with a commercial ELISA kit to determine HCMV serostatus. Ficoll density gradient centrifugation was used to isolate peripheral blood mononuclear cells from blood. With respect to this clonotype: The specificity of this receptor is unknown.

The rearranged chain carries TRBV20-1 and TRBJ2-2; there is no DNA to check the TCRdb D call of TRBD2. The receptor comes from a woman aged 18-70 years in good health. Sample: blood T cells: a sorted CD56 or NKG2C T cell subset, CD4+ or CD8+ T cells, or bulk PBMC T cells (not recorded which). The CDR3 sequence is CSARDERDFTGELFF.